Sequencing of this T cell receptor beta chain was carried out in a study of neurological immune-mediated disorders. In TCRdb, the 5' RACE reads were re-called with MiXCR into one record per CDR3 protein. The sample comprises roughly 29,000 distinct CDR3 sequences, around a quarter of which are singletons, and 30% rests with the top ten. CD4+ or CD8+ T cells, around 1 million per library, were used for sorted libraries. The sequencing sample was made of CD4+ T cells from blood. The sequence came from a man aged 45-60 years with HTLV-1-associated myelopathy (HAM/TSP).

Here the CDR3 reads CASSLALGLNTEAFF. CDR3 nucleotide sequence: TGCGCCAGCAGCTTGGCGCTGGGCCTGAACACTGAAGCTTTCTTT. V and J are TRBV5-1 and TRBJ1-1; D call uncertain. In germline, CDR1 is SGHRS, CDR2 YFSETQ. V lost 0 bases, J lost 0 bases, and 9 bases lay in between. This CDR3 comprises 15 residues.